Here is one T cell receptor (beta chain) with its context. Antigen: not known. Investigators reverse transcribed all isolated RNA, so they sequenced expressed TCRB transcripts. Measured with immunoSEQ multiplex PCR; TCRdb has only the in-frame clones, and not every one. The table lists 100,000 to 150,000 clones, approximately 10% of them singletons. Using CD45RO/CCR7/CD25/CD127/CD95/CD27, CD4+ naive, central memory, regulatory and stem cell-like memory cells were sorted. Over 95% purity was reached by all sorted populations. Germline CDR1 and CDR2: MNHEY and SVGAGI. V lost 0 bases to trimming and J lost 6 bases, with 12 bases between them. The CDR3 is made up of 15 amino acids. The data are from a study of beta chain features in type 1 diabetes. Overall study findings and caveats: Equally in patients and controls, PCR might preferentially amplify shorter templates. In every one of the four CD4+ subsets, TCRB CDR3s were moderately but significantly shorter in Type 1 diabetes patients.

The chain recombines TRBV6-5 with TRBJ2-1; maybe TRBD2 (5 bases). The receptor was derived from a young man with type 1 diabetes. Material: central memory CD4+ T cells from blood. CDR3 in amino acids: CASSYSRAAGNEQFF. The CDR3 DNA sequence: TGTGCCAGCAGTTACTCGAGGGCAGCAGGCAATGAGCAGTTCTTC.